The sequence of this TCR beta chain was determined in a study of shared clonotypes between healthy human individuals. Measured with immunoSEQ multiplex PCR; TCRdb has only the in-frame clones, and not every one. The table records some 240,000 clones, approximately 65% of them present only once. The study drew all its donors from Caucasian adults living in Nashville, Tennessee. The CDR3 contains 16 residues. Trimming pared 4 bases from V and 5 bases from J, leaving 21 bases between. Germline V lookup: CDR1 MDHEN, CDR2 SYDVKM. The clonotype originates from a man under 40 in good health. The rearrangement joins TRBV28 to TRBJ2-7, with no clear D. Sequenced: memory CD4+ T cells sorted from blood. Subset: CD45RA-negative fraction. DNA of the CDR3: TGTGCCAGCAGTTGGTCGGACCCGAGTCGGGTCGACGAGCAGTACTTC. It codes for CASSWSDPSRVDEQYF.